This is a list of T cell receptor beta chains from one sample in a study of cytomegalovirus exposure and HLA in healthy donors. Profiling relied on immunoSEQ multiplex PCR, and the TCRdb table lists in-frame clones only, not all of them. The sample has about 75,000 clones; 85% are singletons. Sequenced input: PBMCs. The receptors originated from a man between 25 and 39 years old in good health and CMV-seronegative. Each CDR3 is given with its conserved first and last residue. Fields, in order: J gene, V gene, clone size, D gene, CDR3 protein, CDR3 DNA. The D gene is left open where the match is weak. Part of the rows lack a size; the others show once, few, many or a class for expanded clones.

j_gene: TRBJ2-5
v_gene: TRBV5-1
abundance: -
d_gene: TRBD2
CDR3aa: CASSLLAGGPETQYF
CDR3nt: TGCGCCAGCAGCTTGCTCGCGGGAGGGCCGGAGACCCAGTACTTC

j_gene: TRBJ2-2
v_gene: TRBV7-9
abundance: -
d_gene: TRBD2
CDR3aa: CASSSGGSGYTGELFF
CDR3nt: TGTGCCAGCAGCTCCGGGGGGTCTGGATACACCGGGGAGCTGTTTTTT

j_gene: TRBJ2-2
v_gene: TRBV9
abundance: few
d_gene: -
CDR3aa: CASSAEDWNTGELFF
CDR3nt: TGTGCCAGCAGCGCGGAGGACTGGAACACCGGGGAGCTGTTTTTT

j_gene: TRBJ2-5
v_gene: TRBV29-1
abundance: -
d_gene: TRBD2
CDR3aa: CSVAPSGRGETQYF
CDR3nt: TGCAGCGTTGCCCCTAGCGGTAGAGGGGAGACCCAGTACTTC

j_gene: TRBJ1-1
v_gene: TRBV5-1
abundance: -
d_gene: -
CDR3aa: CASSSTPGNTEAFF
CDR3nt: TGCGCCAGCAGCTCAACTCCGGGGAACACTGAAGCTTTCTTT

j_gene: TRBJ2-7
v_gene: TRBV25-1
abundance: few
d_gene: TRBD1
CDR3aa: CASSEPWGQPDEQYF
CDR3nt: TGTGCCAGCAGTGAACCCTGGGGACAGCCCGACGAGCAGTACTTC

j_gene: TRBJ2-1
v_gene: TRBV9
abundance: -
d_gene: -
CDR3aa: CASSGSYSYNEQFF
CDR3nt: TGTGCCAGCAGCGGTTCTTACTCCTACAATGAGCAGTTCTTC

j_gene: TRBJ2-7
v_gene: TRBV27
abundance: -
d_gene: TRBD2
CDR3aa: CASRTTSGGPYEQYF
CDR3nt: TGTGCCAGCAGGACAACTAGCGGGGGACCCTACGAGCAGTACTTC

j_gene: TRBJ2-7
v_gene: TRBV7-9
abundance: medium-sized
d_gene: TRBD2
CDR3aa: CASSRREAYEQYF
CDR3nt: TGTGCCAGCAGCCGGCGGGAGGCCTACGAGCAGTACTTC

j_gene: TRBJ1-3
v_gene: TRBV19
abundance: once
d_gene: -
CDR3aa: CASTADSMGRNTIYF
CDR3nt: TGTGCCAGTACCGCGGACTCTATGGGAAGAAACACCATATATTTT

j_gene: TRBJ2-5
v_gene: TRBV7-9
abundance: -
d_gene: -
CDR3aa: CASSPWADQETQYF
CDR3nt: TGTGCCAGCAGCCCCTGGGCAGACCAAGAGACCCAGTACTTC

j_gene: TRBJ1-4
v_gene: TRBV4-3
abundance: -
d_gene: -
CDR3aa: CASSPRMTPNEKLFF
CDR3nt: TGCGCCAGCAGCCCCCGGATGACACCAAATGAAAAACTGTTTTTT

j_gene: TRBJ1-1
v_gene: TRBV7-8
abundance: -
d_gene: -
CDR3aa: CASSFLQGTEAFF
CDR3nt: TGTGCCAGCAGCTTTTTACAGGGAACTGAAGCTTTCTTT

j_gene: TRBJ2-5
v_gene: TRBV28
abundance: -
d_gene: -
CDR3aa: CASSLSRRTQYF
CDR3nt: TGTGCCAGCAGTTTATCGCGGAGGACCCAGTACTTC

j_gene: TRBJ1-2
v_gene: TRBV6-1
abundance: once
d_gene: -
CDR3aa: CASEDPGVDYGYTF
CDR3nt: TGTGCCAGCGAGGATCCGGGGGTAGACTATGGCTACACCTTC

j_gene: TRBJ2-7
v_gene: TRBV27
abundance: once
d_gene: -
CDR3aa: CASSWSTGRSGEQYF
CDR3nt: TGTGCCAGCAGTTGGTCGACAGGGAGGAGCGGCGAGCAGTACTTC

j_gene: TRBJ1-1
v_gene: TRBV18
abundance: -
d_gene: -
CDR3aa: CATQGLLSHTEAFF
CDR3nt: TGTGCCACCCAGGGGCTTTTGAGTCACACTGAAGCTTTCTTT

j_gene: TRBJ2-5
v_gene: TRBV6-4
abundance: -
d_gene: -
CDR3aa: CASRIHVGTRSGAQYF
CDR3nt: TGTGCCAGCAGGATTCACGTAGGGACAAGGTCCGGGGCCCAGTACTTC

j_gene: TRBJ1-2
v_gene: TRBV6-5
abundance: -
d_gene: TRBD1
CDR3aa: CASNKQGSRYGYTF
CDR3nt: TGTGCCAGCAACAAACAGGGGTCGCGGTATGGCTACACCTTC

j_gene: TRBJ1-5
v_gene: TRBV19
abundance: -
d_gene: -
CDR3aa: CASREGDMSHPGKPQHF
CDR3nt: TGTGCCAGTAGAGAAGGGGACATGTCCCACCCTGGGAAGCCCCAGCATTTT

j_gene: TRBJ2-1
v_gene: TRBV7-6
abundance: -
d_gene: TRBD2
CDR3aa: CASSLGGRAGEQFF
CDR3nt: TGTGCCAGCAGCTTAGGCGGGAGGGCCGGTGAGCAGTTCTTC

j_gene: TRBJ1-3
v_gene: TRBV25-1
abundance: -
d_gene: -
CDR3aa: CASSHSGDTIYF
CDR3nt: TGTGCCAGCAGTCACTCCGGGGACACCATATATTTT

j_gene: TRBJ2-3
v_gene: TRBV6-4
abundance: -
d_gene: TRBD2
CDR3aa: CASSASGGAADTQYF
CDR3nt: TGTGCCAGCAGTGCTAGCGGGGGGGCTGCAGATACGCAGTATTTT

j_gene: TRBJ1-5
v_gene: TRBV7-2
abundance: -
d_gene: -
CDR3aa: CASSLVRGGDQPQHF
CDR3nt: TGTGCCAGCAGCTTAGTGCGGGGAGGCGATCAGCCCCAGCATTTT

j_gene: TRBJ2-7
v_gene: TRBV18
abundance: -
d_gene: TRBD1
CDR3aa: CASSRRTGSVSGEQYF
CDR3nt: TGTGCCAGCTCACGGAGGACAGGGTCTGTATCGGGTGAGCAGTACTTC

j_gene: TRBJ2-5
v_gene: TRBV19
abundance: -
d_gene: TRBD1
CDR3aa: CASSMSRGLQETQYF
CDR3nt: TGTGCCAGTAGTATGTCCAGGGGGCTCCAAGAGACCCAGTACTTC

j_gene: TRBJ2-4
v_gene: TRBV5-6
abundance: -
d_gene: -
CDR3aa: CASSLWTLSLGKNIQYF
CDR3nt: TGTGCCAGCAGCCTCTGGACACTAAGCCTCGGCAAAAACATTCAGTACTTC

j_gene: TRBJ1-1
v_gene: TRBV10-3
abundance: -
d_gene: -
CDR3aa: CAISESRTVNTEAFF
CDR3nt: TGTGCCATCAGTGAGTCGAGGACAGTTAACACTGAAGCTTTCTTT

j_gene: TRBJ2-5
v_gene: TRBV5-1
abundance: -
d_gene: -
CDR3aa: CATRIEETQYF
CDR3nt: TGCGCCACCCGTATTGAAGAGACCCAGTACTTC

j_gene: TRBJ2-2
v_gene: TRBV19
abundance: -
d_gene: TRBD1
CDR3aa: CASRDRGYTGELFF
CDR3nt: TGTGCCAGTAGAGACAGGGGATACACCGGGGAGCTGTTTTTT

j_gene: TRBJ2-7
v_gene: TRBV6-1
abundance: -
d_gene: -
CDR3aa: CASSETRGSSEQYF
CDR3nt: TGTGCCAGCAGTGAGACTAGGGGTTCGTCGGAGCAGTACTTC

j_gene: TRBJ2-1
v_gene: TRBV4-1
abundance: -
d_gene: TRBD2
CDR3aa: CASSQDRGSGGFEQFF
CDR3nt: TGCGCCAGCAGCCAAGATAGGGGTAGCGGGGGTTTTGAGCAGTTCTTC

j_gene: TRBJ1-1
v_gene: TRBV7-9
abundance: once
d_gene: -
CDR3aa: CASSLPRRGNTEAFF
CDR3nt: TGTGCCAGCAGCTTACCTCGCAGGGGGAACACTGAAGCTTTCTTT

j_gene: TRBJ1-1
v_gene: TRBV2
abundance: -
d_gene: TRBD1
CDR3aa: CASSPQGNEAFF
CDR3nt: TGTGCCAGCAGTCCACAGGGGAATGAAGCTTTCTTT

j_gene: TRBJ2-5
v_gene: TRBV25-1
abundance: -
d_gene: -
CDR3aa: CASSLRTKETQYF
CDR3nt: TGTGCCAGCAGTCTTAGGACTAAAGAGACCCAGTACTTC

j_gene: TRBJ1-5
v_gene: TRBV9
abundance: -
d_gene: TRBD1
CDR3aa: CASSLTGGSNQPQHF
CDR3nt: TGTGCCAGCAGCCTTACAGGGGGTAGCAATCAGCCCCAGCATTTT

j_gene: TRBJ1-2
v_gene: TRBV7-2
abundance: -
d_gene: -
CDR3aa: CASSSSLTPYGYTF
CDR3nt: TGTGCCAGCAGTTCCTCCCTAACCCCATATGGCTACACCTTC

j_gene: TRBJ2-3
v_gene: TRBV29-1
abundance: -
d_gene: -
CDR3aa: CSVEARSSTDTQYF
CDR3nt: TGCAGCGTTGAAGCTCGGTCTAGCACAGATACGCAGTATTTT

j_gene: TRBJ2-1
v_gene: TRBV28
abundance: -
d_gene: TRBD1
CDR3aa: CASSLLTGGLNNEQFF
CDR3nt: TGTGCCAGCAGTCTACTGACAGGGGGCCTAAACAATGAGCAGTTCTTC

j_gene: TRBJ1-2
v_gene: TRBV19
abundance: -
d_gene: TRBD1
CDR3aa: CASKQGVYGYTF
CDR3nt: TGTGCCAGTAAACAGGGGGTATATGGCTACACCTTC

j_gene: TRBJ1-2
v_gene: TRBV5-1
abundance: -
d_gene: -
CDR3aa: CASSLRGTGGYTF
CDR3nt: TGCGCCAGCAGCTTGAGGGGGACGGGGGGCTACACCTTC

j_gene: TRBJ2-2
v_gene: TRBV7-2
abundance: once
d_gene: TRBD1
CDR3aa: CASSPPGFSGGTGELFF
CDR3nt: TGTGCCAGCAGCCCCCCTGGCTTCTCAGGGGGCACCGGGGAGCTGTTTTTT

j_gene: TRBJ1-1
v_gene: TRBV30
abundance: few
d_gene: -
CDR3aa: CAWSVGGVGRAFF
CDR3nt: TGTGCCTGGAGTGTGGGAGGGGTGGGAAGAGCTTTCTTT

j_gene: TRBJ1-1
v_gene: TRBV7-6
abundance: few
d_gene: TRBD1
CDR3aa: CASSSGTGTEAFF
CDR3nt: TGTGCCAGCAGCTCGGGGACAGGCACTGAAGCTTTCTTT

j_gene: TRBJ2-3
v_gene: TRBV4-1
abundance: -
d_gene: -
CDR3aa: CASSPLESAGVTQYF
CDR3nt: TGCGCCAGCAGCCCTCTCGAATCCGCCGGGGTTACGCAGTATTTT

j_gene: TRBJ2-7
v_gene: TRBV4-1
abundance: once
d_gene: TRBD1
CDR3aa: CASSPGGTGGSSYEQYF
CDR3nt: TGCGCCAGCAGCCCAGGGGGGACAGGAGGAAGCTCCTACGAGCAGTACTTC

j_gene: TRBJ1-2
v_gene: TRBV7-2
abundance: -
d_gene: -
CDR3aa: CASSLGLEWGYTF
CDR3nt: TGTGCCAGCAGCTTAGGACTGGAGTGGGGCTACACCTTC

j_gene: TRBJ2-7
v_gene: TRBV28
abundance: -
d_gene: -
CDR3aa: CASADGESSYEQYF
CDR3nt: TGTGCCAGCGCCGACGGGGAGAGCTCCTACGAGCAGTACTTC

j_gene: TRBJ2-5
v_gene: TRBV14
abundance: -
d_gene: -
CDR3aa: CASSQSRETQYF
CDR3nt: TGTGCCAGCAGCCAATCTAGAGAGACCCAGTACTTC

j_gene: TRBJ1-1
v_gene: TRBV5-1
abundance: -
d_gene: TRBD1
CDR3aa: CASSSRLTGSNTEAFF
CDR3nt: TGCGCCAGCAGCTCCCGATTGACAGGGTCAAACACTGAAGCTTTCTTT

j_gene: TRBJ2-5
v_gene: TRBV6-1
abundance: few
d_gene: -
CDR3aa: CASTRKTTDDETQYF
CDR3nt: TGTGCCAGCACGCGCAAGACTACGGACGATGAGACCCAGTACTTC

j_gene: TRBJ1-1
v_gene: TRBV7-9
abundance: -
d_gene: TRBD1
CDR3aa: CASSATTGLNTEAFF
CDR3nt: TGTGCCAGCAGCGCAACGACAGGGCTGAACACTGAAGCTTTCTTT

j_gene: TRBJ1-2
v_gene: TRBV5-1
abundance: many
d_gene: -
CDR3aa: CASSTRSLGADYGYTF
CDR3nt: TGCGCCAGCAGCACAAGAAGCCTGGGGGCAGACTATGGCTACACCTTC

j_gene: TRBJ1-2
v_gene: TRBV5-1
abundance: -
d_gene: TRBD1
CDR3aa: CASSIQPGQDYGYTF
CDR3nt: TGCGCCAGCAGCATACAACCGGGACAGGACTATGGCTACACCTTC

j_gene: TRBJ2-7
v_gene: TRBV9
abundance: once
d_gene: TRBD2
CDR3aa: CASSPSGGTYEQYF
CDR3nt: TGTGCCAGCAGCCCTAGCGGGGGGACCTACGAGCAGTACTTC

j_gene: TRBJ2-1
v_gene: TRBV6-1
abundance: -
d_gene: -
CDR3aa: CASSARDYNEQFF
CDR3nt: TGTGCCAGCAGTGCCCGGGATTACAATGAGCAGTTCTTC

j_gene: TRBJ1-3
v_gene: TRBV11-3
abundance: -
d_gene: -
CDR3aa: CASSLGSYGNTIYF
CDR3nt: TGTGCCAGCAGCTTAGGCAGTTACGGAAACACCATATATTTT

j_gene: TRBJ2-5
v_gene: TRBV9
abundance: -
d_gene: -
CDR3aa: CASSVELRGETQYF
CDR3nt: TGTGCCAGCAGCGTAGAGCTCCGGGGAGAGACCCAGTACTTC